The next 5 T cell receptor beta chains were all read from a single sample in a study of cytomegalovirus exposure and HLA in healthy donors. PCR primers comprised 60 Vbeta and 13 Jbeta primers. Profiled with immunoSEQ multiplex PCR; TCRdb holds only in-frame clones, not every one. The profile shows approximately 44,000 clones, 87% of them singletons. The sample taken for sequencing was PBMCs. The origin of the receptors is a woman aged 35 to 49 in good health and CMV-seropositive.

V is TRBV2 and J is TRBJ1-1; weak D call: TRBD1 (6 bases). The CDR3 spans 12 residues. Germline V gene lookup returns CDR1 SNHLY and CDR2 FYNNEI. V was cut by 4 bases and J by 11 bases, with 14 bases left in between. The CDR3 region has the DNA TGTGCCAGCAGTGTACAGGGTAGAGAGGCTTTCTTT. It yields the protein CASSVQGREAFF.

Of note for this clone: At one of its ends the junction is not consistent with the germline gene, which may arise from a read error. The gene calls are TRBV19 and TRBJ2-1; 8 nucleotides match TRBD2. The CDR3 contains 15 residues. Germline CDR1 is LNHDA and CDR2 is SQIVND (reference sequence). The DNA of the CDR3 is TGTGCCAGCCAGCATCCGGGGGGGGATAACAATGAACAGTTCTTC. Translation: CASQHPGGDNNEQFF.

The CDR3 bases are TGTGCCAGCAGTGAAGCGGAGGACCTTCTCTCTGGAAACACCATATATTTT. Its protein is CASSEAEDLLSGNTIYF. The chain joins TRBV2 to TRBJ1-3; no definite D call. V was clipped by 0 bases and J by 0 bases, with 12 bases between them. The V gene's germline CDR1 is SNHLY and CDR2 FYNNEI. The CDR3 is made up of 17 amino acids.

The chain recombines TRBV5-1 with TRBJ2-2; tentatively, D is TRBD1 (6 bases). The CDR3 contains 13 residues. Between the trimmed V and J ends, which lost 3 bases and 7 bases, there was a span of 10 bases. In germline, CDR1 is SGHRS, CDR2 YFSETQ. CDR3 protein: CASSYRVDGELFF. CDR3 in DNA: TGCGCCAGCAGCTACAGGGTGGACGGGGAGCTGTTTTTT. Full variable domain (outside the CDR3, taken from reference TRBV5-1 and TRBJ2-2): KAGVTQTPRYLIKTRGQQVTLSCSPISGHRSVSWYQQTPGQGLQFLFEYFSETQRNKGNFPGRFSGRQFSNSRSEMNVSTLELGDSALYLCASSYRVDGELFFGEGSRLTVL.

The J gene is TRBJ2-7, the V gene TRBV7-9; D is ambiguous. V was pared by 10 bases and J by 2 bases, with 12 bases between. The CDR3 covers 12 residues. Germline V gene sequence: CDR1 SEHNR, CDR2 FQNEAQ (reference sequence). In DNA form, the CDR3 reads TGTGCCACCGCGACTGTCACCTACGAGCAGTACTTC. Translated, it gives CATATVTYEQYF.